Listed below are T cell receptor beta chains from one sample, sequenced in a study of blood T cell repertoires in COVID-19. Only in-frame clones appear in the TCRdb table, and some are missing; sequencing was by immunoSEQ multiplex PCR. The table has 190,000 or so clones, over 75% seen once. The sequenced sample was peripheral blood. Receptor source: a man aged 50 or older who had recovered from COVID-19. Each CDR3 is given with its conserved first and last residue. The D gene is left open where the match is weak. Expanded clones are given a class, and other clones once, few, many or no size at all.

TRBV30	NA	TRBJ1-2	NA	TGTGCCTGGGCCTCTGGCCGGAGCCTCTATGGCTACACCTTC	CAWASGRSLYGYTF
TRBV30	NA	TRBJ2-2	NA	TGTGCCTGGGCTCCGGGACAATTCGACGGGGAGCTGTTTTTT	CAWAPGQFDGELFF
TRBV19	NA	TRBJ2-2	NA	TGTGCCAGTAGCCCCCCCGGGGGGAACACCGGGGAGCTGTTTTTT	CASSPPGGNTGELFF
TRBV19	NA	TRBJ1-2	NA	TGTGCCAGTAGTATAGACGGGTCCTATGGCTACACCTTC	CASSIDGSYGYTF
TRBV29-1	NA	TRBJ2-5	NA	TGCAGCGTTGAAGCGGCGGGCGGAGAGACCCAGTACTTC	CSVEAAGGETQYF
TRBV7-9	NA	TRBJ2-7	NA	TGTGCCGAGAGTAAGGGGCAGGGGATGAACGAGCAGTACTTC	CAESKGQGMNEQYF
TRBV7-8	TRBD2	TRBJ2-2	NA	TGTGCCAGCAGCTTACTAGCGGGAGTTTCCGGGGAGCTGTTTTTT	CASSLLAGVSGELFF
TRBV19	TRBD1	TRBJ2-7	NA	TGTGCCAGTAGTACACGACAGGGGGGGTTGGACGAGCAGTACTTC	CASSTRQGGLDEQYF
TRBV27	TRBD2	TRBJ2-7	NA	TGTGCCAGCAGTTCTACCCCGGGAGGATACAACGAGCAGTACTTC	CASSSTPGGYNEQYF
TRBV2	TRBD1	TRBJ2-3	few	TGTGCCAGCAGCGGGGACAGATCAGATACGCAGTATTTT	CASSGDRSDTQYF
TRBV28	TRBD2	TRBJ2-7	NA	TGTGCCAGCAGTTACTACGGACTAGCGGGAGGGAAGGAGCAGTACTTC	CASSYYGLAGGKEQYF
TRBV7-2	NA	TRBJ1-4	NA	TGTGCCAGCAGCCCAGGACAGTCTTATGAAAAACTGTTTTTT	CASSPGQSYEKLFF
TRBV27	TRBD1	TRBJ1-2	few	TGTGCCAGCAGTTCTCAGACAGGGTTATATGGCTACACCTTC	CASSSQTGLYGYTF
TRBV28	TRBD2	TRBJ2-7	NA	TGTGCCAGCAGTTTAGGCAGCGGGGGAAACTACGAGCAGTACTTC	CASSLGSGGNYEQYF
TRBV30	NA	TRBJ2-1	NA	TGTGCCTGGAGTAAGCAGTGGGGAGACAATGAGCAGTTCTTC	CAWSKQWGDNEQFF
TRBV5-4	TRBD1	TRBJ2-1	NA	TGTGCCAGCAGTCCGGACAGGGCCCATGAGCAGTTCTTC	CASSPDRAHEQFF